A selection of T cell receptor beta chains follows, all from one sample in a study of blood T cell repertoires in COVID-19. Sequenced by immunoSEQ multiplex PCR; TCRdb stores in-frame clones only, minus some. The table records some 700,000 clones, 85% to 90% of them present only once. Sequencing input: peripheral blood. These TCRs come from a woman younger than 35 with acute or convalescent COVID-19. The CDR3 runs from the conserved cysteine through the conserved F or W. D genes are given only for firm matches. The size field is filled for only some rows; it gives once, few, many or a size class.

TRBJ1-1	.	.	TRBV6-5	CASSLPSSMNTEAFF	TGTGCCAGCAGTCTTCCCAGTTCCATGAACACTGAAGCTTTCTTT
TRBJ1-2	.	.	TRBV6-2/TRBV6-3	CASSYSSYGYTF	TGTGCCAGCAGTTACTCCAGCTATGGCTACACCTTC
TRBJ1-5	.	.	TRBV12-5	CASGRTMGNQPQHF	TGTGCTAGTGGTCGGACAATGGGCAATCAGCCCCAGCATTTT
TRBJ2-1	.	.	TRBV6-2/TRBV6-3	CASSRGYNEQFF	TGTGCCAGCAGTCGGGGGTACAATGAGCAGTTCTTC
TRBJ2-7	.	TRBD1	TRBV4-3	CASSQDYGQGADEQYF	TGCGCCAGCAGCCAAGATTATGGACAGGGGGCAGACGAGCAGTACTTC
TRBJ2-1	.	TRBD2	TRBV7-3	CASSPGGATYNEQFF	TGTGCCAGCAGCCCCGGGGGGGCCACCTACAATGAGCAGTTCTTC
TRBJ1-1	.	.	TRBV5-4	CASSVDRSGTEAFF	TGTGCCAGCAGCGTCGACAGGTCGGGGACTGAAGCTTTCTTT
TRBJ1-4	.	.	TRBV14	CASSQDFRGEKLFF	TGTGCCAGCAGCCAAGATTTTAGAGGTGAAAAACTGTTTTTT
TRBJ1-2	.	TRBD1	TRBV10-3	CAISGTGVAYGYTF	TGTGCCATCAGTGGGACAGGGGTGGCCTATGGCTACACCTTC
TRBJ1-2	.	TRBD1	TRBV27	CASRDRGNYGYTF	TGTGCCAGCAGGGACAGGGGTAACTATGGCTACACCTTC
TRBJ2-7	.	.	TRBV5-1	CASSHPGTYEQYF	TGCGCCAGCAGCCACCCAGGCACCTACGAGCAGTACTTC
TRBJ1-2	.	TRBD1	TRBV29-1	CSVEVGQAYGYTF	TGCAGCGTTGAGGTGGGACAGGCCTATGGCTACACCTTC
TRBJ1-2	.	.	TRBV20-1	CSASRSPWLADYGYTF	TGCAGTGCTAGTAGGTCCCCCTGGCTAGCGGACTATGGCTACACCTTC
TRBJ1-3	.	TRBD1	TRBV12-5	CASGPGTGDGNTIYF	TGTGCTAGTGGTCCCGGGACAGGGGACGGAAACACCATATATTTT
TRBJ2-2	.	.	TRBV2	CASNSGESGELFF	TGTGCCAGCAATTCAGGGGAGTCCGGGGAGCTGTTTTTT
TRBJ1-1	.	.	TRBV27	CASRGQNTEAFF	TGTGCCAGCAGAGGACAGAACACTGAAGCTTTCTTT
TRBJ2-2	.	TRBD1	TRBV12-3/TRBV12-4	CASSQGDTGELFF	TGTGCCAGCAGTCAGGGGGACACCGGGGAGCTGTTTTTT
TRBJ1-3	once	.	TRBV28	CASSWGGAFNSGNTIYF	TGTGCCAGCAGCTGGGGGGGGGCCTTTAATTCTGGAAACACCATATATTTT
TRBJ1-2	.	.	TRBV2	CASSDDDDRYGYTF	TGTGCCAGCAGTGATGATGATGACAGGTACGGCTACACCTTC
TRBJ1-1	.	TRBD1	TRBV7-2	CASSPRQKAGGMNTEAFF	TGTGCCAGCAGCCCCCGACAGAAAGCAGGGGGGATGAACACTGAAGCTTTCTTT
TRBJ1-2	.	.	TRBV2	CASRGGQGPNYGYTF	TGTGCCAGCAGGGGAGGGCAGGGCCCAAACTATGGCTACACCTTC
TRBJ1-5	.	.	TRBV6-2/TRBV6-3	CASSYGGGPQHF	TGTGCCAGCAGTTACGGCGGTGGGCCCCAGCATTTT
TRBJ2-3	once	TRBD2	TRBV10-2	CASSPRETSGIDTQYF	TGCGCCAGCAGCCCCCGAGAGACTAGCGGCATAGATACGCAGTATTTT
TRBJ1-6	.	TRBD1	TRBV7-3	CASSLGTGHSPLHF	TGTGCCAGCAGCCTCGGGACAGGTCATTCACCCCTCCACTTT
TRBJ1-5	.	.	TRBV2	CASTQRETSNQPQHF	TGTGCCAGCACACAAAGAGAGACTTCCAATCAGCCCCAGCATTTT
TRBJ1-6	.	TRBD1	TRBV9	CASSATGSYNSPLHF	TGTGCCAGCAGCGCGACAGGGAGCTATAATTCACCCCTCCACTTT
TRBJ1-2	.	.	TRBV18	CASSPNSPRTVNYGYTF	TGTGCCAGCTCACCAAATTCGCCCAGGACAGTCAACTATGGCTACACCTTC
TRBJ1-1	once	.	TRBV4-1	CASSQDGWGDENTEAFF	TGCGCCAGCAGCCAAGACGGGTGGGGCGATGAGAACACTGAAGCTTTCTTT
TRBJ1-1	.	.	TRBV4-2	CASSQVGQLNTEAFF	TGTGCCAGCAGCCAGGTGGGGCAGTTGAACACTGAAGCTTTCTTT
TRBJ1-6	.	.	TRBV3-1/TRBV3-2	CASSQDFGQAFNSPLHF	TGTGCCAGCAGCCAAGATTTTGGGCAGGCCTTCAATTCACCCCTCCACTTT
TRBJ1-2	.	.	TRBV6-1	CASSDRQSYGYTF	TGTGCCAGCAGTGACCGACAGTCTTATGGCTACACCTTC
TRBJ2-7	.	TRBD2	TRBV6-5	CASSPGLAGTYEQYF	TGTGCCAGCAGTCCGGGACTAGCGGGGACCTACGAGCAGTACTTC
TRBJ2-7	.	.	TRBV6-5	CASSYGAGEHYEQYF	TGTGCCAGCAGTTACGGGGCAGGGGAGCACTACGAGCAGTACTTC
TRBJ1-2	.	.	TRBV10-3	CAISEWGGNYGYTF	TGTGCCATCAGTGAGTGGGGAGGGAACTATGGCTACACCTTC
TRBJ2-7	.	TRBD1	TRBV24-1	CATSAQGNYEQYF	TGTGCCACCAGTGCACAGGGGAACTACGAGCAGTACTTC
TRBJ1-6	once	.	TRBV3-1/TRBV3-2	CASSQGGGFPNSPLHF	TGTGCCAGCAGCCAAGGGGGGGGGTTTCCGAATTCACCCCTCCACTTT
TRBJ1-1	.	TRBD1	TRBV29-1	CSVATGMNTEAFF	TGCAGCGTGGCGACAGGGATGAACACTGAAGCTTTCTTT
TRBJ2-3	.	.	TRBV5-1	CASSLEAVSTDTQYF	TGCGCCAGCAGCTTGGAGGCGGTTAGCACAGATACGCAGTATTTT
TRBJ1-2	.	.	TRBV7-8	CASSLLIRGTQGGYTF	TGTGCCAGCAGCTTACTGATCCGGGGGACCCAGGGTGGCTACACCTTC